Each of the 31 T cell receptor beta chains below was sequenced from the same sample in a study of T cell responses to AZD1222 COVID-19 vaccine. Sequenced by immunoSEQ multiplex PCR; TCRdb stores in-frame clones only, minus some. The table shows 150,000 to 200,000 clones, with more than 80% occurring only once. Here the sequenced sample was peripheral blood, taken on day 0 of AZD1222 vaccination. Receptors originate from an adult in good health.

V and J are TRBV29-1 and TRBJ2-7; perhaps TRBD2 as D (6 bases). The V end lost 6 bases, the J end lost 5 bases, and 20 bases lay between the germline ends. Germline values: CDR1 SQVTM, CDR2 ANQGSEA. The CDR3 totals 14 residues. CDR3 amino acids: CSVLIPGRRNEQYF. CDR3 nucleotides: TGCAGCGTCCTCATCCCAGGGAGGAGGAACGAGCAGTACTTC.

This sequence joins TRBV29-1 and TRBJ1-2, with D uncertain. The germline V and J ends were trimmed by 7 bases and 0 bases, with 9 bases remaining between them. The CDR3 is 12 amino acids. The germline V gene encodes CDR1 SQVTM and CDR2 ANQGSEA. In nucleotides, the CDR3 is TGCAGCGGGGAGGACTCTAACTATGGCTACACCTTC. Encoded protein: CSGEDSNYGYTF.

The genes are TRBV2 and TRBJ1-2, with D possibly matching TRBD1 (6 bases). CDR1 is SNHLY and CDR2 is FYNNEI in the germline V gene. This CDR3 is built from 15 residues. V shed 6 bases and J shed 1 base, with 15 bases lying between them. The CDR3 coding sequence is TGTGCCAGCAGGACCCTTGCGGACAGTAACTATGGCTACACCTTC. Translated, it gives CASRTLADSNYGYTF.

The V gene is TRBV2, the J gene TRBJ1-1, with 9 bases aligning to TRBD1. Germline-derived CDR1 and CDR2 are SNHLY and FYNNEI. CDR3 length: 17 amino acids. After removal of 5 bases from V and 4 bases from J, the junction contained 14 bases not matched to a gene. CDR3 amino acids: CASSWAITGGSSTEAFF. The CDR3 coding sequence is TGTGCCAGCAGTTGGGCGATAACAGGGGGCTCGAGCACTGAAGCTTTCTTT.

The rearrangement uses TRBV7-2 and TRBJ2-2, with D tentatively TRBD1 or TRBD2 (7 bases each). The CDR3 runs 16 residues. The V gene lost 6 bases and the J gene lost 4 bases, with 18 bases spanning the gap. The germline V gene encodes CDR1 SGHTA and CDR2 FQGNSA. As DNA, the CDR3 is TGTGCCAGCAGACGTCGACAGGGAGGGGGCACCGGGGAGCTGTTTTTT. Amino acid sequence: CASRRRQGGGTGELFF.

This clone was counted once. The V call is TRBV19, the J call TRBJ2-7; D unclear. Germline lookup yields CDR1 LNHDA and CDR2 SQIVND (reference sequence). CDR3 length equals 12 residues. V dropped 4 bases and J dropped 6 bases, with 10 bases sitting between them. CDR3 region: CASSTTRGEQYF. As DNA, the CDR3 is TGTGCCAGTAGTACAACAAGAGGCGAGCAGTACTTC.

This chain links TRBV6-5 with TRBJ1-4; 10 nucleotides match TRBD1. Unmatched junction bases numbered 9, after V lost 6 bases and J lost 8 bases. Germline lookup yields CDR1 MNHEY and CDR2 SVGAGI. There are 15 residues in the CDR3. The chain's CDR3 is CASSLTGTGDEKLFF. The CDR3 DNA reads TGTGCCAGCAGCCTCACCGGGACAGGGGACGAAAAACTGTTTTTT.

CDR3 sequence reads: CASSSNTGGYETQYF. The CDR3, as DNA: TGTGCCAGCAGCTCGAATACAGGGGGCTATGAGACCCAGTACTTC. The chain is built from TRBV7-3 and TRBJ2-5, with 9 positions matching TRBD1. The CDR3 totals 15 residues. Germline V gene sequence: CDR1 SGHTA, CDR2 FQGTGA. The trim removed 4 bases at V and 5 bases at J, leaving 8 bases unmatched.

The V gene is TRBV30, the J gene TRBJ2-6; D is unresolved. The V end was cut by 7 bases, the J end by 4 bases, with 11 bases between. CDR1 GTSNPN and CDR2 SVGIG come from the germline V gene (reference sequence). The CDR3 is 13 amino acids. The CDR3 region is CASDPSGANVLTF. DNA of the CDR3: TGTGCCTCCGATCCGAGCGGGGCCAACGTCCTGACTTTC.

The gene calls are TRBV10-3 and TRBJ1-2; the match to TRBD1 covers 7 bases. The CDR3 runs to 14 residues. The ends lost 4 bases at V and 6 bases at J; junction bases unmatched: 8. Germline CDR1 and CDR2: ENHRY and SYGVKD. The CDR3 is CAISGQGERDGYTF. CDR3 sequence (DNA): TGTGCCATCAGTGGACAGGGAGAACGGGATGGCTACACCTTC.

V is TRBV11-2 and J is TRBJ2-5, with 11 nucleotides matching TRBD2. V lost 7 bases to trimming and J lost 2 bases; unmatched junction nucleotides: 6. Germline V gene lookup returns CDR1 SGHAT and CDR2 FQNNGV. The CDR3 is made up of 15 amino acids. CDR3 DNA: TGTGCCAGCAAGCCCTTAGCGGGGGGGCAAGAGACCCAGTACTTC. As protein: CASKPLAGGQETQYF. Full variable domain (missing parts from reference TRBV11-2 and TRBJ2-5): EAGVAQSPRYKIIEKRQSVAFWCNPISGHATLYWYQQILGQGPKLLIQFQNNGVVDDSQLPKDRFSAERLKGVDSTLKIQPAKLEDSAVYLCASKPLAGGQETQYFGPGTRLLVL.

This chain connects TRBV5-4 to TRBJ2-1; D gene ambiguous. Germline lookup yields CDR1 SGHNT and CDR2 YYREEE (reference sequence). V lost 1 base to trimming and J lost 1 base, with 9 bases between them. The CDR3 has 15 residues. CDR3 loop: CASSLRASSYNEQFF. The CDR3 DNA reads as TGTGCCAGCAGCTTGAGGGCTTCTTCCTACAATGAGCAGTTCTTC.

This clone has a single count. The rearrangement links TRBV10-1 to TRBJ1-1; no definite D call. The germline V gene has CDR1 WNHNN and CDR2 SYGVQD (reference sequence). This CDR3 is built from 16 residues. Trimming removed 7 bases at V and 0 bases at J, with 18 bases between. The CDR3 is CASIEVGQLLNTEAFF. The CDR3 nucleotides read TGCGCCAGCATCGAGGTAGGGCAGCTGTTGAACACTGAAGCTTTCTTT.

This clone was picked up one time. V and J are TRBV3-1 (or the pseudogene TRBV3-2) and TRBJ2-1; the match to TRBD2 covers 7 bases. With V trimmed by 7 bases and J by 5 bases, 17 bases remained unmatched. The CDR3 runs to 17 residues. Germline V gene lookup returns CDR1 LGHDT and CDR2 YNNKEL (reference sequence). CDR3 in amino acids: CASTFRSAGVGHNEQFF. CDR3 nucleotides: TGTGCCAGCACCTTTAGGTCGGCGGGAGTGGGCCACAATGAGCAGTTCTTC.

This CDR3 reads CASSGTGGAGQPQHF. The CDR3 DNA reads TGTGCCAGCAGTGGGACAGGGGGCGCGGGTCAGCCCCAGCATTTT. This chain links TRBV28 with TRBJ1-5, with 12 bases that match TRBD1. There are 15 residues in the CDR3. Germline assignment: CDR1 MDHEN and CDR2 SYDVKM. V gave up 5 bases and J gave up 6 bases; unmatched junction bases: 5. The full variable domain, its missing parts supplied by reference TRBV28 and TRBJ1-5, is DVKVTQSSRYLVKRTGEKVFLECVQDMDHENMFWYRQDPGLGLRLIYFSYDVKMKEKGDIPEGYSVSREKKERFSLILESASTNQTSMYLCASSGTGGAGQPQHFGDGTRLSIL.

This rearrangement joins TRBV7-2 to TRBJ2-4; TRBD2 might be the D (6 bases). Germline CDR1 is SGHTA and CDR2 is FQGNSA. The CDR3 totals 17 residues. The V and J ends lost 2 bases and 0 bases respectively, with 14 bases between them. CDR3 residues: CASSLTGNSGAKNIQYF. As DNA, the CDR3 is TGTGCCAGCAGCTTAACTGGTAATAGCGGAGCCAAAAACATTCAGTACTTC.

The rearrangement joins TRBV24-1 to TRBJ2-2; possibly TRBD1 or TRBD2 for D (6 bases each). V lost 1 base and J 5 bases, leaving 13 bases between the germline ends. The CDR3 runs 16 residues. CDR1 and CDR2 from the germline V gene are KGHDR and SFDVKD. The CDR3 protein is CATSDLGRGGTGELFF. As DNA, the CDR3 is TGTGCCACCAGTGATTTAGGCAGGGGAGGAACCGGGGAGCTGTTTTTT.

The chain employs TRBV7-8 and TRBJ2-7; D remains ambiguous. Deletions cut 7 bases from V and 4 bases from J, with 11 bases between. Germline loops: CDR1 SGHVS, CDR2 FQNEAQ. This CDR3 is built from 12 residues. CDR3 protein: CASKESSYEQYF. CDR3 nucleotides: TGTGCCAGCAAGGAAAGCAGTTACGAGCAGTACTTC.

The chain couples TRBV21-1 to TRBJ1-6; the table's D gene call, TRBD1, was not cross checked with the DNA. TRBV21-1 is flagged as a pseudogene. The CDR3 is 16 amino acids. DNA of the CDR3: TGTGCCAGCAGCATAGGGGATAGAACTTATAATTCACCCCTCCACTTT. This codes for CASSIGDRTYNSPLHF.

The rearrangement uses TRBV18 and TRBJ1-5; TRBD1 might be the D (5 bases). The V gene lost 3 bases and the J gene lost 1 base, with 19 bases spanning the gap. Per germline, CDR1 KGHSH and CDR2 LQKENI. CDR3 length: 18 amino acids. CDR3 DNA: TGTGCCAGCTCACCCCTCCCAGGGAAAGGTGGCAGCAATCAGCCCCAGCATTTT. Its translation is CASSPLPGKGGSNQPQHF.

The chain employs TRBV2 and TRBJ2-7; D could derive from TRBD1 or TRBD2 (5 bases each). Germline V gene sequence: CDR1 SNHLY, CDR2 FYNNEI. CDR3 length: 13 residues. V was shortened by 3 bases and J by 6 bases, with 12 bases between the two germline ends. CDR3 protein: CASSEAGTGEQYF. The CDR3 bases are TGTGCCAGCAGTGAGGCAGGGACGGGCGAGCAGTACTTC.

The chain carries TRBV5-5 and TRBJ2-7; maybe TRBD2 (6 bases). V was cut by 4 bases and J by 0 bases, with 14 bases left in between. Germline-derived CDR1 and CDR2 are SGHKS and YYEKEE (reference sequence). The CDR3 totals 15 residues. This chain's CDR3 is CASSLWGDGSYEQYF. The CDR3 DNA reads as TGTGCCAGCAGCCTCTGGGGGGACGGCTCCTACGAGCAGTACTTC.

The chain couples TRBV19 to TRBJ1-5; D unresolved. Trimming removed 0 bases at V and 0 bases at J, with 3 bases between. The length of the CDR3 is 14 residues. The germline CDR1 and CDR2 sequences are LNHDA and SQIVND (reference sequence). The CDR3 nucleotides are TGTGCCAGTAGTATAGACAGTAGCAATCAGCCCCAGCATTTT. It codes for CASSIDSSNQPQHF.

This clone has only one observation. The chain combines TRBV3-1 (or the pseudogene TRBV3-2) with TRBJ1-2, with D unresolved. CDR1 is LGHDT and CDR2 is YNNKEL in the germline V gene (reference sequence). The CDR3 consists of 16 residues. Trimming pared 4 bases from V and 8 bases from J, leaving 23 bases between. The CDR3 bases are TGTGCCAGCAGCCTTCTCACCCCGTCCCAGGAGAGCGGCTACACCTTC. Amino acid sequence: CASSLLTPSQESGYTF.

CDR3 protein: CASSEHSSYEQYF. CDR3 sequence (DNA): TGTGCCAGCAGTGAACACAGCTCCTACGAGCAGTACTTC. The chain joins TRBV27 to TRBJ2-7; D is undetermined. The germline CDR1 and CDR2 sequences are MNHEY and SMNVEV (reference sequence). The CDR3 has 13 amino acids. Trimming shortened V by 5 bases and J by 0 bases, and 8 bases separated the two germline ends.

The chain employs TRBV29-1 and TRBJ2-3; weak D call: TRBD1 (5 bases). The ends were cut back, 6 bases at V and 3 bases at J, with 10 bases in the middle. CDR1 and CDR2 from the germline V gene are SQVTM and ANQGSEA. CDR3 length: 12 residues. This CDR3 is CSVLQDTDTQYF. The CDR3 nucleotides are TGCAGCGTCCTACAGGATACAGATACGCAGTATTTT.

This clone was observed once. The chain couples TRBV7-9 to TRBJ1-2, with 9 nucleotides matching TRBD1. CDR1 SEHNR and CDR2 FQNEAQ come from the germline V gene (reference sequence). The CDR3 is made up of 14 amino acids. The ends lost 5 bases at V and 2 bases at J; junction bases unmatched: 3. The CDR3 nucleotides read TGTGCCAGCAGCCGCGGACAGGGGAACTATGGCTACACCTTC. Protein: CASSRGQGNYGYTF.

The genes are TRBV28 and TRBJ1-5; TRBD1 agrees at 8 bases. Germline CDR1 reads MDHEN; CDR2 reads SYDVKM. Trimming cost V 3 bases and J 0 bases; bases outside gene matches: 7. The CDR3 has 17 residues. CDR3 residues: CASSLYRGSVSNQPQHF. The CDR3 nucleotides are TGTGCCAGCAGTTTGTACAGGGGGTCGGTTAGCAATCAGCCCCAGCATTTT.

The J gene is TRBJ2-5, the V gene TRBV24-1; TRBD2 matches 15 bases. With V trimmed by 9 bases and J by 5 bases, 3 bases remained unmatched. Germline V gene lookup returns CDR1 KGHDR and CDR2 SFDVKD. The CDR3 runs 14 residues. The CDR3 sequence is CATGLAGGRETQYF. The CDR3 bases are TGTGCCACCGGACTAGCGGGGGGGCGGGAGACCCAGTACTTC.

The chain links TRBV2 to TRBJ1-5; D may be TRBD1 (6 bases). The germline CDR1 and CDR2 sequences are SNHLY and FYNNEI. Trimming took 6 bases from V and 1 from J, leaving 13 bases between them. The CDR3 runs 15 residues. CDR3 amino acids: CASRKGDWSNQPQHF. The CDR3 DNA is TGTGCCAGCAGGAAGGGGGATTGGAGCAATCAGCCCCAGCATTTT.

V gene TRBV25-1 combines with J gene TRBJ2-1, with 8 bases identical to TRBD2. Germline trimming cut 1 base from V and 6 bases from J; bases unmatched to any gene: 5. CDR1 and CDR2 from the germline V gene are MGHDK and SYGVNS. The CDR3 has 15 amino acids. CDR3 sequence: CASSEFTGGRNEQFF. The CDR3 region has the DNA TGTGCCAGCAGTGAATTTACGGGGGGGCGCAATGAGCAGTTCTTC.